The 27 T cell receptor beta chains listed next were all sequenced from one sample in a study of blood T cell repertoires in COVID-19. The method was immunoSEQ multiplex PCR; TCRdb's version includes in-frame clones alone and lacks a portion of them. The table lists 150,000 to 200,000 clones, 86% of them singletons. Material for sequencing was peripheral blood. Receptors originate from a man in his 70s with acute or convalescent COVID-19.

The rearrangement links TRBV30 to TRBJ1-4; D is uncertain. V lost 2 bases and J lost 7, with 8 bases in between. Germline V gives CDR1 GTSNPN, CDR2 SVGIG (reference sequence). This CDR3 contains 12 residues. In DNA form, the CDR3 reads TGTGCCTGGAGTAAACGGGGTGAAAAACTGTTTTTT. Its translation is CAWSKRGEKLFF.

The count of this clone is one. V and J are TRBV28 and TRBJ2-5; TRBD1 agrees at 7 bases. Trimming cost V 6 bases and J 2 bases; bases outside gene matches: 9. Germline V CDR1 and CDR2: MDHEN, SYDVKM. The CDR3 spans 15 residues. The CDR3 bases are TGTGCCAGCAGCTTGACAGGGACATTTCAAGAGACCCAGTACTTC. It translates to CASSLTGTFQETQYF.

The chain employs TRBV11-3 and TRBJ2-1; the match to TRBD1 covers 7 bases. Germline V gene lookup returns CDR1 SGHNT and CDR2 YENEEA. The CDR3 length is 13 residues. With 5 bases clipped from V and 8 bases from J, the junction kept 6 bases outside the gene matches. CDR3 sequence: CASSPGQLYEQFF. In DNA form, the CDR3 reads TGTGCCAGCAGCCCGGGACAGCTCTATGAGCAGTTCTTC.

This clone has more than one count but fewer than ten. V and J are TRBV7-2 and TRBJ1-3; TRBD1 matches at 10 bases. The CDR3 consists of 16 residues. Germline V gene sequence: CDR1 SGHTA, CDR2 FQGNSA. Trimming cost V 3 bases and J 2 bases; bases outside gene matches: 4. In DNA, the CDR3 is TGTGCCAGCAGCTTCGTTGGACAGGGGGCTGGAAACACCATATATTTT. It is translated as CASSFVGQGAGNTIYF.

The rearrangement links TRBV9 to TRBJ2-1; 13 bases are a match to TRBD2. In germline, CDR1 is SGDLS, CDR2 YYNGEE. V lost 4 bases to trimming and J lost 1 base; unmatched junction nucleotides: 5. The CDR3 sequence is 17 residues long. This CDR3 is CASSPWGLAGSYNEQFF. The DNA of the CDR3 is TGTGCCAGCAGCCCATGGGGACTAGCGGGATCCTACAATGAGCAGTTCTTC.

CDR3 region: CASSQGGGNTDTQYF. The CDR3 bases are TGCGCCAGCAGCCAAGGGGGGGGAAACACAGATACGCAGTATTTT. V is TRBV4-3 and J is TRBJ2-3, with TRBD2 matching 7 bases. Germline CDR1 is LGHNA and CDR2 is YSLEER. V was pared by 1 base and J by 2 bases, with 3 bases of the junction left unmatched. The CDR3 is 15 residues long.

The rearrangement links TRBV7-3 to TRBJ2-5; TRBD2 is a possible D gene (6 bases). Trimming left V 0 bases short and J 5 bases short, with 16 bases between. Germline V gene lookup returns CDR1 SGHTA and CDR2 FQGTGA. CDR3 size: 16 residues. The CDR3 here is CASSLTRDSGGETQYF. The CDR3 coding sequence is TGTGCCAGCAGCTTAACTCGGGACTCCGGCGGGGAGACCCAGTACTTC.

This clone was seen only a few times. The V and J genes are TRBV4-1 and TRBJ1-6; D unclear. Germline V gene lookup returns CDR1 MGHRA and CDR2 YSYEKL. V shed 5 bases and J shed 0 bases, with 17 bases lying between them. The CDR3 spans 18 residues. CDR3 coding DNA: TGCGCCAGCAGCTCTCGGGTCCTACCCCTCTCCTATAATTCACCCCTCCACTTT. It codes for CASSSRVLPLSYNSPLHF.

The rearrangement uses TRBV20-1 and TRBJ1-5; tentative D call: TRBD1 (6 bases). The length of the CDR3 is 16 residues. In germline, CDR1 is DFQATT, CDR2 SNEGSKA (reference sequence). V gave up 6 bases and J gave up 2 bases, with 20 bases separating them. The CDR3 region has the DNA TGCAGTGCCAGTCCGGGGGGGCTAGGAGGCAATCAGCCCCAGCATTTT. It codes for CSASPGGLGGNQPQHF.

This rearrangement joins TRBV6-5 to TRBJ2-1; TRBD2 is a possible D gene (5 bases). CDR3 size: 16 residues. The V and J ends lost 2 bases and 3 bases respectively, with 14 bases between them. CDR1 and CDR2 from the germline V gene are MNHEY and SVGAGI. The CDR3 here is CASSYRGSGLYNEQFF. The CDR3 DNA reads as TGTGCCAGCAGTTACCGGGGTTCTGGCCTCTACAATGAGCAGTTCTTC.

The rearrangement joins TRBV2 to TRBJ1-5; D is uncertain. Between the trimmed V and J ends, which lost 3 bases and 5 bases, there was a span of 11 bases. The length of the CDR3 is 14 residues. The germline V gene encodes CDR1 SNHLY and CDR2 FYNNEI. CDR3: CASSDRSRDQPQHF. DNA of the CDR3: TGTGCCAGCAGTGACCGATCGCGGGATCAGCCCCAGCATTTT.

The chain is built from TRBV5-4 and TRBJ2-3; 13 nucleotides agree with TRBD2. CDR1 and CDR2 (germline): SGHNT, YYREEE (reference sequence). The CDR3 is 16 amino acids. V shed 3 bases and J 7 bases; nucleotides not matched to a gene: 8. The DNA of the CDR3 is TGTGCCAGCAGCTGGACTAGCGGGGGTAGCAAGAATACGCAGTATTTT. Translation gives CASSWTSGGSKNTQYF.

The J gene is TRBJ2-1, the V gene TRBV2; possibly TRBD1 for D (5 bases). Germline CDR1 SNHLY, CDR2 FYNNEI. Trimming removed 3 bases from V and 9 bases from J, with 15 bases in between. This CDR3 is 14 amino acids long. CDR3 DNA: TGTGCCAGCAGTGAGGATGTCAGGGTAGCTGAGCAGTTCTTC. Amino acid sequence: CASSEDVRVAEQFF.

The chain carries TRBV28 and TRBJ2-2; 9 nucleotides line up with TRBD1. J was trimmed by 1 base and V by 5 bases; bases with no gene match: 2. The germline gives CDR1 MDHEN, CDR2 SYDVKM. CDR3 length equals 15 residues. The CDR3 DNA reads TGTGCCAGCAGTACGGGACAGGGGAACACCGGGGAGCTGTTTTTT. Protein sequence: CASSTGQGNTGELFF.

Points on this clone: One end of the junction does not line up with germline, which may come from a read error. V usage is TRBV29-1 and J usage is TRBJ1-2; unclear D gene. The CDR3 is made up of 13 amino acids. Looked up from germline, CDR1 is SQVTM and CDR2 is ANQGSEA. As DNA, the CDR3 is TGCAGCGTCGAAGGAGAGCCGGCGGATGGCTACACCTTC. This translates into CSVEGEPADGYTF.

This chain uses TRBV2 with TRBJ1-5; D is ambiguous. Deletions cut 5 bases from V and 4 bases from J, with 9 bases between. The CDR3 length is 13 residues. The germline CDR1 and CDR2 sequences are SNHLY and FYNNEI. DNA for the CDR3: TGTGCCAGCAGTTTAGACACGAATCAGCCCCAGCATTTT. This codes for CASSLDTNQPQHF. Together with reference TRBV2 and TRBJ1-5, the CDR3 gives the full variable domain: EPEVTQTPSHQVTQMGQEVILRCVPISNHLYFYWYRQILGQKVEFLVSFYNNEISEKSEIFDDQFSVERPDGSNFTLKIRSTKLEDSAMYFCASSLDTNQPQHFGDGTRLSIL.

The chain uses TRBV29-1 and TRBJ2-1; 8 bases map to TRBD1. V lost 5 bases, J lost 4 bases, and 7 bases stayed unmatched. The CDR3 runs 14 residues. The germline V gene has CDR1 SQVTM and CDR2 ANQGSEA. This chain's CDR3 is CSVTDRGGYNEQFF. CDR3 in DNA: TGCAGCGTTACCGACAGGGGCGGTTACAATGAGCAGTTCTTC.

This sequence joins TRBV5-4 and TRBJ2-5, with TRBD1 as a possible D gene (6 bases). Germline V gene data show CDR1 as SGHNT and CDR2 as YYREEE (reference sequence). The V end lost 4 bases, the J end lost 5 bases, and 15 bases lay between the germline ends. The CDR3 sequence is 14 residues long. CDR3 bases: TGTGCCAGCAGCCAACAGGGTTCTAGTGAGACCCAGTACTTC. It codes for CASSQQGSSETQYF.

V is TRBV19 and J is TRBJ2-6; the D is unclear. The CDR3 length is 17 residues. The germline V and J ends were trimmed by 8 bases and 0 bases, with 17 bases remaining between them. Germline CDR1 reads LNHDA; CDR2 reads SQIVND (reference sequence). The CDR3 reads CASSQDFLYSGANVLTF. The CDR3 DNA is TGTGCCAGTTCGCAGGATTTCCTCTACTCTGGGGCCAACGTCCTGACTTTC.

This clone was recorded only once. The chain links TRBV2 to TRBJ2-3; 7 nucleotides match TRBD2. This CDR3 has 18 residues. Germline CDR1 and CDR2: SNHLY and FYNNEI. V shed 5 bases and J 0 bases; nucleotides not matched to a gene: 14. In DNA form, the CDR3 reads TGTGCCAGCAGTTCCCCCGGGGGAGGGACGGCTAGCACAGATACGCAGTATTTT. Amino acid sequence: CASSSPGGGTASTDTQYF. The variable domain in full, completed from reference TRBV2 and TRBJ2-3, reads EPEVTQTPSHQVTQMGQEVILRCVPISNHLYFYWYRQILGQKVEFLVSFYNNEISEKSEIFDDQFSVERPDGSNFTLKIRSTKLEDSAMYFCASSSPGGGTASTDTQYFGPGTRLTVL.

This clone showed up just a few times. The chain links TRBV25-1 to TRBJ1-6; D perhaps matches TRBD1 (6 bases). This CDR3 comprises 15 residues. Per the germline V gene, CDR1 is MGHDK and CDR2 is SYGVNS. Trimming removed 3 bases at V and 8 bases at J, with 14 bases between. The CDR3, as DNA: TGTGCCAGCAGTGACGCGGGGGCAGGGGATTCACCCCTCCACTTT. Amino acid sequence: CASSDAGAGDSPLHF.

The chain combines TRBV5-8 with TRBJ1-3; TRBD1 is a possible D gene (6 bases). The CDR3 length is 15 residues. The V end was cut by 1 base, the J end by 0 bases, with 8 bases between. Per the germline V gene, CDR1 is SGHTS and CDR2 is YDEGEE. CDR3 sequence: CASSLRGGSGNTIYF. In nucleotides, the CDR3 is TGTGCCAGCAGCTTGAGAGGGGGCTCTGGAAACACCATATATTTT.

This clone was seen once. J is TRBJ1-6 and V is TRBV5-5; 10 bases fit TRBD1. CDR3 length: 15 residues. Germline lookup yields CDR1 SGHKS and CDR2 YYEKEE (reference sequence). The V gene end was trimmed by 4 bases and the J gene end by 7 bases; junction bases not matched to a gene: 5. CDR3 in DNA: TGTGCCAGCAGCACCTCGACAGGGGGCAATTCACCCCTCCACTTT. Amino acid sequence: CASSTSTGGNSPLHF.

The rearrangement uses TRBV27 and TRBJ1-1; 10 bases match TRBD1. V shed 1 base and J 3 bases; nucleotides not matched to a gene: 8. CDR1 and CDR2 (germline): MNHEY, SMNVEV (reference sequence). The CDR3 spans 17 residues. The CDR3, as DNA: TGTGCCAGCAGTTTATGGGGACAGGGGACCGTGGACACTGAAGCTTTCTTT. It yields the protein CASSLWGQGTVDTEAFF.

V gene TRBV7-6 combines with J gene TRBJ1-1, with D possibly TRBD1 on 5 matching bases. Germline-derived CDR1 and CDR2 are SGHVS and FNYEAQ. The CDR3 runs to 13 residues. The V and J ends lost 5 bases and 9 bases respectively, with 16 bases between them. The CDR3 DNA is TGTGCCAGCAGCCCGACCCGACAGACCAAAGCTTTCTTT. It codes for CASSPTRQTKAFF.

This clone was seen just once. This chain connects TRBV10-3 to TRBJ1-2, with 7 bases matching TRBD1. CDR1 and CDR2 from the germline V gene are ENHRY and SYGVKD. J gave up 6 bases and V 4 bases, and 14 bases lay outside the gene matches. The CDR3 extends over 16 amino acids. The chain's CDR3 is CAISAHGTDHSNGYTF. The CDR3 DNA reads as TGTGCCATCAGTGCCCATGGGACAGACCATTCGAATGGCTACACCTTC.

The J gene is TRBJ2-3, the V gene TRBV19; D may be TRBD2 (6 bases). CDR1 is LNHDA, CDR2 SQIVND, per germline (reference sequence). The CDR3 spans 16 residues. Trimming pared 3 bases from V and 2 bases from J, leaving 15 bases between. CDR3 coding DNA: TGTGCCAGTAGTATTGCGGGCGGACTAAACACAGATACGCAGTATTTT. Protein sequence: CASSIAGGLNTDTQYF.